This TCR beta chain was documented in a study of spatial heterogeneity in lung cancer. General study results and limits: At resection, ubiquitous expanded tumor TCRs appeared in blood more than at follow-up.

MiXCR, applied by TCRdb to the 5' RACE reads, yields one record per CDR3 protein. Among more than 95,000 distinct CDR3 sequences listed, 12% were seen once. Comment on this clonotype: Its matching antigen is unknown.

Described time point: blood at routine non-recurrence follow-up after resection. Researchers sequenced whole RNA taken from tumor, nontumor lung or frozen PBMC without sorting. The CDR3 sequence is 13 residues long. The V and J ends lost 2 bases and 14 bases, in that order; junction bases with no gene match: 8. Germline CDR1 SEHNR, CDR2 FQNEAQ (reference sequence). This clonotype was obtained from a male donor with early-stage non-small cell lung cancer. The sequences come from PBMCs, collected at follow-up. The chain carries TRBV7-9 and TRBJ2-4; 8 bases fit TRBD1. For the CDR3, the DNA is TGTGCCAGCAGCTTAACTGCCGGGACAGGAAAGTACTTC. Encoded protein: CASSLTAGTGKYF.